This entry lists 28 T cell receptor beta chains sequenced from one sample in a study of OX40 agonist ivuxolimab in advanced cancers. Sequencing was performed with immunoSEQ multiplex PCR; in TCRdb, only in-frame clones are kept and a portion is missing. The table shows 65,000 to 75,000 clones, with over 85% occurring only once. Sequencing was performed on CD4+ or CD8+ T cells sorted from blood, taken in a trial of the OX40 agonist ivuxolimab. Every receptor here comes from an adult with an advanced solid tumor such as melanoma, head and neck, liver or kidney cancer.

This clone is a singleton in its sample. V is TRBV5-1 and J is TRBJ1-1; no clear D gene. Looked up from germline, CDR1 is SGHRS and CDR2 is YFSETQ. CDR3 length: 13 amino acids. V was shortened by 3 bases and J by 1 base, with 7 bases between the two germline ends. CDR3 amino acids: CASSWGENTEAFF. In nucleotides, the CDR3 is TGCGCCAGCAGCTGGGGAGAGAACACTGAAGCTTTCTTT.

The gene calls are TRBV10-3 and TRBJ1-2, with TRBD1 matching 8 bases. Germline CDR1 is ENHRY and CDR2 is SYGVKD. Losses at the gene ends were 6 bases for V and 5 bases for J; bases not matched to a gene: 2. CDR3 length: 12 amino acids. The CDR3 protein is CAIRRTGYGYTF. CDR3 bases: TGTGCCATCAGACGGACAGGGTATGGCTACACCTTC.

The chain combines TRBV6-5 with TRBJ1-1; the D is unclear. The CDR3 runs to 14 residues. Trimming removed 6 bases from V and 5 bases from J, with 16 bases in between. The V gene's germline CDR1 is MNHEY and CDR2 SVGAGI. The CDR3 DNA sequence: TGTGCCAGCAGGACGCTAGAGGACGGTACTGAAGCTTTCTTT. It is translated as CASRTLEDGTEAFF.

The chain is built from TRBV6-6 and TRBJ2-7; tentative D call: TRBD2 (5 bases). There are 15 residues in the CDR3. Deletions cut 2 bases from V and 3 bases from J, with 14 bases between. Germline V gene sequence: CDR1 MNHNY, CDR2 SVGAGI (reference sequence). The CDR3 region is CASSYLMAAGYEQYF. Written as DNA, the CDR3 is TGTGCCAGCAGTTACCTTATGGCGGCGGGCTACGAGCAGTACTTC.

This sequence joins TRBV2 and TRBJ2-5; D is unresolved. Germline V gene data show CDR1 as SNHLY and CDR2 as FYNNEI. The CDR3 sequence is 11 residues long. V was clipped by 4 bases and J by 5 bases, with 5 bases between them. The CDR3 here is CASSVRETQYF. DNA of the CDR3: TGTGCCAGCAGTGTAAGGGAGACCCAGTACTTC.

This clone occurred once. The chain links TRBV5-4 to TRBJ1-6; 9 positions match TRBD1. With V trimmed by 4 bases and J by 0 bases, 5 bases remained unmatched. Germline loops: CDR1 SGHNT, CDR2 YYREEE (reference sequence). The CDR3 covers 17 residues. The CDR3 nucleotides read TGTGCCAGCAGCCGGGGGACAGGGAGCTCCTATAATTCACCCCTCCACTTT. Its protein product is CASSRGTGSSYNSPLHF.

The CDR3: CASSPGGTPYNEQFF. The CDR3 DNA sequence: TGCGCCAGCAGCCCCGGGGGTACCCCCTACAATGAGCAGTTCTTC. The chain recombines TRBV5-1 with TRBJ2-1, with a possible D match to TRBD2 (6 bases). Trimming took 4 bases from V and 2 from J, leaving 13 bases between them. CDR1 SGHRS and CDR2 YFSETQ come from the germline V gene. CDR3 length equals 15 residues.

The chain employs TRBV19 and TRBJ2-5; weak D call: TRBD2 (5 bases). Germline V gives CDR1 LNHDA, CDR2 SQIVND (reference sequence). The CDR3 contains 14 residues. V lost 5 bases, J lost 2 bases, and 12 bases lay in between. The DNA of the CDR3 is TGTGCCAGTAGTCTAGGACTCTTTCAAGAGACCCAGTACTTC. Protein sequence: CASSLGLFQETQYF.

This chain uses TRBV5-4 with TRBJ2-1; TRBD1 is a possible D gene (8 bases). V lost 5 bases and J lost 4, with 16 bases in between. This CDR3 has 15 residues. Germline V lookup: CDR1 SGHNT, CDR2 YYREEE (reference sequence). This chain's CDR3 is CASRSTGGGYNEQFF. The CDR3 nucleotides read TGTGCCAGCAGGTCTACAGGGGGAGGGTACAATGAGCAGTTCTTC.

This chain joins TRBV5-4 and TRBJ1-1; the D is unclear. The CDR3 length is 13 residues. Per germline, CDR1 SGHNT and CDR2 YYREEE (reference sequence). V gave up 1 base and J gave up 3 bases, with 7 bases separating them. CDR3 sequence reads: CASSLQVDTEAFF. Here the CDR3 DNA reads TGTGCCAGCAGCTTGCAGGTCGACACTGAAGCTTTCTTT.

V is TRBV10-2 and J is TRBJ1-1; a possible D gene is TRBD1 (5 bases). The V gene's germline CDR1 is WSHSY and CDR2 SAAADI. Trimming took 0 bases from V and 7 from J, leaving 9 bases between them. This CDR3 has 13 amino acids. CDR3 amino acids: CASSESSTVEAFF. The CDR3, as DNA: TGCGCCAGCAGTGAGTCATCGACAGTTGAAGCTTTCTTT.

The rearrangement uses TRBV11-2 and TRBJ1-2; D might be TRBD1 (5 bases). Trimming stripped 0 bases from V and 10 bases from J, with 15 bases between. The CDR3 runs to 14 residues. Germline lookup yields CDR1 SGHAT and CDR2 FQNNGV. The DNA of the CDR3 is TGTGCCAGCAGCTTAGATGAGGGGCGCGTTCTCTACACCTTC. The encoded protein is CASSLDEGRVLYTF.

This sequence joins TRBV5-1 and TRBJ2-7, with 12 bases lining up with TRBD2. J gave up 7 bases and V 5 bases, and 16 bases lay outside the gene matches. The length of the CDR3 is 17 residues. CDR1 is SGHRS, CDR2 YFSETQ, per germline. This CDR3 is CASRPTYRTSGAGEQYF. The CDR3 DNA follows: TGCGCCAGCAGGCCGACTTATCGGACTAGCGGGGCGGGAGAGCAGTACTTC.

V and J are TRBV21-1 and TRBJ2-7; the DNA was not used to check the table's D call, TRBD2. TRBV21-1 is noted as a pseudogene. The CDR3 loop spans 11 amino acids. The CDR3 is CARDLSYEQYF. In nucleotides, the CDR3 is TGTGCCAGGGACTTATCATACGAGCAGTACTTC.

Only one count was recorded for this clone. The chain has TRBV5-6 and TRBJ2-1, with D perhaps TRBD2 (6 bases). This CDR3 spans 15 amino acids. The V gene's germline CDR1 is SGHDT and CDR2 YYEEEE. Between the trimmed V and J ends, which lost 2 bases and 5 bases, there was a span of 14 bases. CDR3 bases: TGTGCCAGCAGCTTTAGGACGACTAGTCACAATGAGCAGTTCTTC. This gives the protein CASSFRTTSHNEQFF.

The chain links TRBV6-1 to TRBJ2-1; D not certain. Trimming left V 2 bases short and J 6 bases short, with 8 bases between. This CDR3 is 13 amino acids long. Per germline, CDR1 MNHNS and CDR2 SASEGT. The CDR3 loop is CASSEQWSNEQFF. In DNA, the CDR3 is TGTGCCAGCAGTGAACAGTGGTCCAATGAGCAGTTCTTC.

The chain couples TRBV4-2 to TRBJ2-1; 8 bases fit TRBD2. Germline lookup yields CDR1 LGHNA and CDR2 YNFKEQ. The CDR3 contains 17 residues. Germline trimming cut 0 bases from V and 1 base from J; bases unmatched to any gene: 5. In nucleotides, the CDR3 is TGTGCCAGCAGCCAAGATCAGGCTAGCGGGTCCTACAATGAGCAGTTCTTC. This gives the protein CASSQDQASGSYNEQFF.

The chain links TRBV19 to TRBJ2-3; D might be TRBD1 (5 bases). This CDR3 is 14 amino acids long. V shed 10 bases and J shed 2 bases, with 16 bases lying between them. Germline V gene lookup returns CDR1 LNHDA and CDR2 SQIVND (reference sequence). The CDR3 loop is CATTPPGPTDTQYF. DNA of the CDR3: TGTGCCACCACTCCCCCAGGGCCCACAGATACGCAGTATTTT.

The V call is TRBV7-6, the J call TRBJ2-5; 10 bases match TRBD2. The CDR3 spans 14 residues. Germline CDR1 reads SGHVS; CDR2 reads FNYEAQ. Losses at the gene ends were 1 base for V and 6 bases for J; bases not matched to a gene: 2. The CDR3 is CASSLVSGGQTQYF. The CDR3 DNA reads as TGTGCCAGCAGCTTAGTTAGCGGGGGGCAGACCCAGTACTTC.

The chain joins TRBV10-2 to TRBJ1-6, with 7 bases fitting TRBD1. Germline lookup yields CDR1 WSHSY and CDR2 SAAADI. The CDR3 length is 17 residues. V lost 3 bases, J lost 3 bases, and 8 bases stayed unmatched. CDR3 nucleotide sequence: TGCGCCAGCAGTGAACCCACAGGGGTTTTCTATAATTCACCCCTCCACTTT. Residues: CASSEPTGVFYNSPLHF.

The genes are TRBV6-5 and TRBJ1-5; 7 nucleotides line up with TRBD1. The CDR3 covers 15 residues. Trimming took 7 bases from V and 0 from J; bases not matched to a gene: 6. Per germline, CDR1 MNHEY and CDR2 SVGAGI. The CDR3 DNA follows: TGTGCCAGCACCCTGGGACAGTTTAGCAATCAGCCCCAGCATTTT. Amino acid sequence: CASTLGQFSNQPQHF.

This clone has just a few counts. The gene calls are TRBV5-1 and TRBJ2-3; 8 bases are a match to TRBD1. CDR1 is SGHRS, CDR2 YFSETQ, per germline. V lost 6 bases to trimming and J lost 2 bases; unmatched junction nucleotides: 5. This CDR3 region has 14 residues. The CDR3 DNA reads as TGCGCCAGCACCTCAGGGGGCTCCACAGATACGCAGTATTTT. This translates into CASTSGGSTDTQYF.

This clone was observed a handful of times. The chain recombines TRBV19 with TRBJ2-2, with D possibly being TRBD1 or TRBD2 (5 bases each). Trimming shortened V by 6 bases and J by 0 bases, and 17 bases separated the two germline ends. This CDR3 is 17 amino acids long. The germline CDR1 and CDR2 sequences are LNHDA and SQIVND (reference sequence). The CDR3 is CASSSSYGTANTGELFF. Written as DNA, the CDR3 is TGTGCCAGTAGCTCGTCCTACGGGACGGCGAACACCGGGGAGCTGTTTTTT. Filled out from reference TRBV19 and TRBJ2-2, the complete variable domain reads DGGITQSPKYLFRKEGQNVTLSCEQNLNHDAMYWYRQDPGQGLRLIYYSQIVNDFQKGDIAEGYSVSREKKESFPLTVTSAQKNPTAFYLCASSSSYGTANTGELFFGEGSRLTVL.

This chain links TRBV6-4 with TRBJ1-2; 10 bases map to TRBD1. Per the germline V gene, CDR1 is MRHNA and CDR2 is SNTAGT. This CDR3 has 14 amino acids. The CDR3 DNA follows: TGTGTTCAAATAAGGGGGACAGGGGAAGATGGCTACACCTTC. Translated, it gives CVQIRGTGEDGYTF.

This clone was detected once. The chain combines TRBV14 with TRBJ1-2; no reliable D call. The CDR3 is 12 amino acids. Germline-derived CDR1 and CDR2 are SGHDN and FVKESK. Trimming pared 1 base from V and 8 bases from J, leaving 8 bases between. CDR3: CASSQASSGYTF. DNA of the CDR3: TGTGCCAGCAGCCAAGCCAGTTCCGGCTACACCTTC.

The CDR3 is CASKRNSGRIYTEAFF. CDR3 nucleotide sequence: TGTGCCAGCAAGAGGAACAGCGGACGTATCTACACTGAAGCTTTCTTT. The V and J genes are TRBV5-4 and TRBJ1-1; D gene uncertain. Trimming removed 6 bases at V and 3 bases at J, with 21 bases between. Germline V gives CDR1 SGHNT, CDR2 YYREEE (reference sequence). The CDR3 covers 16 residues.

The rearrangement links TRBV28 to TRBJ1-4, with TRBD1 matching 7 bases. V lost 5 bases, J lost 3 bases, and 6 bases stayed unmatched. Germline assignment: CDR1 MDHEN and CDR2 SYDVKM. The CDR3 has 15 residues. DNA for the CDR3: TGTGCCAGCAGTGGAGGGGACAGATCTAATGAAAAACTGTTTTTT. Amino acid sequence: CASSGGDRSNEKLFF.

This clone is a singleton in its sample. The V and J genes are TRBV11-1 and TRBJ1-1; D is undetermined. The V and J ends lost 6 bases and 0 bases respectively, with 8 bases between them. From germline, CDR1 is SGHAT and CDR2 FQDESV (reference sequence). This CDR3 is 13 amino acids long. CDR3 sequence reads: CASRDRMNTEAFF. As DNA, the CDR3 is TGTGCCAGCAGGGACCGGATGAACACTGAAGCTTTCTTT.